This TCR beta chain originates from a study of cytomegalovirus exposure and HLA in healthy donors. Overall study results and limits: Only CMV serostatus was available as immune exposure information. HLA alleles were associated with 15,000 to 20,000 TCR beta sequences in a later analysis at 0.05 false discovery rate.

V dropped 6 bases and J dropped 3; count of bases not matched to a gene: 4. Per germline, CDR1 MNHEY and CDR2 SVGAGI. CDR3 length: 14 amino acids. Both 60 Vbeta primers and 13 Jbeta primers went into the PCR. Sequencing used immunoSEQ multiplex PCR; TCRdb keeps in-frame clones, though not all of them. Of around 70,000 clones listed, about 72% were seen once; the top ten hold 3%. This clone was seen a handful of times. What it binds is unknown. V and J are TRBV6-5 and TRBJ1-1; 10 nucleotides align to TRBD1. The source is a girl between 5 and 17 years old in good health and CMV-seropositive. The material sequenced was PBMCs. CDR3 coding DNA: TGTGCCAGCAGGACAGGGGGCGCGCACACTGAAGCTTTCTTT. Translation gives CASRTGGAHTEAFF.